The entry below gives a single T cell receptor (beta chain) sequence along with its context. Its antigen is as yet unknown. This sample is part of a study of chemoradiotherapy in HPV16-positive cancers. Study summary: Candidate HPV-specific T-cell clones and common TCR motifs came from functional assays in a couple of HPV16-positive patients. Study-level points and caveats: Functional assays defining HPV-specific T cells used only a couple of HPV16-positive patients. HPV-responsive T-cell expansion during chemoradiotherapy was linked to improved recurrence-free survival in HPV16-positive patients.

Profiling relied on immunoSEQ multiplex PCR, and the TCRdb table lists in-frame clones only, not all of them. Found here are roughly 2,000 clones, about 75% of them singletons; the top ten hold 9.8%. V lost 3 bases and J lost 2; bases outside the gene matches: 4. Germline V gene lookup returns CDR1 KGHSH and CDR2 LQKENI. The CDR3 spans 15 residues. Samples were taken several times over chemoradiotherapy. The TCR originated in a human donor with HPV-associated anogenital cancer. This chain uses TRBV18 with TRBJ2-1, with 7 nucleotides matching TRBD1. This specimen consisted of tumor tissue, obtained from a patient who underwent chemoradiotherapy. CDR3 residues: CASSPPGQPYNEQFF. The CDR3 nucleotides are TGTGCCAGCTCACCGCCGGGACAGCCCTACAATGAGCAGTTCTTC.